This entry lists 9 T cell receptor beta chains sequenced from one sample in a study of cytomegalovirus exposure and HLA in healthy donors. Produced via immunoSEQ multiplex PCR; TCRdb's table is partial and in-frame only. The data show 100,000 to 150,000 clones, with around nine tenths seen just once and approximately 1.3% held by the top ten. The sequenced sample consisted of PBMCs. These receptors came from a man aged 30 to 45 in good health and CMV-seronegative.

V and J are TRBV30 and TRBJ1-3; unclear D gene. The ends were cut back, 0 bases at V and 0 bases at J, with 9 bases in the middle. The CDR3 length is 15 residues. Germline lookup yields CDR1 GTSNPN and CDR2 SVGIG (reference sequence). CDR3 region: CAWSVRLSSGNTIYF. The CDR3 bases are TGTGCCTGGAGTGTACGCCTTAGCTCTGGAAACACCATATATTTT.

This clone was observed a few times. V is TRBV30 and J is TRBJ1-5; D not resolved. Between the trimmed V and J ends, which lost 0 bases and 5 bases, there was a span of 8 bases. The V gene's germline CDR1 is GTSNPN and CDR2 SVGIG (reference sequence). The CDR3 spans 13 residues. CDR3 DNA: TGTGCCTGGAGTGTATATACGGATCAGCCCCAGCATTTT. It codes for CAWSVYTDQPQHF.

V is TRBV30 and J is TRBJ2-3; weak D call: TRBD2 (6 bases). The ends were cut back, 5 bases at V and 11 bases at J, with 14 bases in the middle. The CDR3 has 11 amino acids. CDR1 is GTSNPN and CDR2 is SVGIG in the germline V gene (reference sequence). CDR3 DNA: TGTGCCTGGGCGGAGGGGTTGGGGCAGTATTTT. Translation gives CAWAEGLGQYF.

This clone appeared a few times. The V gene is TRBV15, the J gene TRBJ2-1, with D perhaps TRBD2 (5 bases). In germline, CDR1 is LNHNV, CDR2 YYDKDF (reference sequence). Between the trimmed V and J ends, which lost 5 bases and 1 base, there was a span of 15 bases. CDR3 length: 16 amino acids. This CDR3 is CATSLLATGSYNEQFF. CDR3 nucleotides: TGTGCCACCAGCCTTTTGGCTACGGGGTCCTACAATGAGCAGTTCTTC.

V and J are TRBV29-1 and TRBJ2-5; TRBD2 might be the D (5 bases). The CDR3 is made up of 14 amino acids. Germline loops: CDR1 SQVTM, CDR2 ANQGSEA. Trimming took 4 bases from V and 4 from J, leaving 16 bases between them. The DNA for the CDR3 is TGCAGCGTTGCCGGGAATTGGAGAAGAGAGACCCAGTACTTC. Amino acids: CSVAGNWRRETQYF. Full variable domain (remainder filled in from reference TRBV29-1 and TRBJ2-5): SAVISQKPSRDICQRGTSLTIQCQVDSQVTMMFWYRQQPGQSLTLIATANQGSEATYESGFVIDKFPISRPNLTFSTLTVSNMSPEDSSIYLCSVAGNWRRETQYFGPGTRLLVL.

The J gene is TRBJ1-1, the V gene TRBV4-1; a weak D match, TRBD1 (5 bases). Trimming removed 0 bases from V and 9 bases from J, with 8 bases in between. The germline CDR1 and CDR2 sequences are MGHRA and YSYEKL. The CDR3 has 12 residues. The CDR3 here is CASSQDRGKAFF. CDR3 bases: TGCGCCAGCAGCCAAGATCGGGGGAAAGCTTTCTTT.

The chain carries TRBV19 and TRBJ2-1; 14 nucleotides line up with TRBD2. There are 18 residues in the CDR3. V was pared by 3 bases and J by 4 bases, with 8 bases of the junction left unmatched. Germline V gives CDR1 LNHDA, CDR2 SQIVND (reference sequence). This CDR3 reads CASSMGLAGAGGYNEQFF. The CDR3 bases are TGTGCCAGTAGTATGGGACTAGCGGGAGCGGGGGGGTACAATGAGCAGTTCTTC.

The V and J genes are TRBV25-1 and TRBJ2-5, with 7 bases that match TRBD2. Germline-derived CDR1 and CDR2 are MGHDK and SYGVNS. The CDR3 covers 15 residues. The trim removed 5 bases at V and 1 base at J, leaving 7 bases unmatched. The CDR3 region is CASSKVGGSQETQYF. The CDR3, as DNA: TGTGCCAGCAGTAAAGTGGGGGGGTCCCAAGAGACCCAGTACTTC.

The gene calls are TRBV5-5 and TRBJ2-1, with a weak D call TRBD1 (6 bases). Trimming shortened V by 4 bases and J by 9 bases, and 17 bases separated the two germline ends. The CDR3 runs to 14 residues. Germline loops: CDR1 SGHKS, CDR2 YYEKEE (reference sequence). Here the CDR3 reads CASSPGDRLFEQFF. DNA of the CDR3: TGTGCCAGCAGCCCAGGGGACCGGTTGTTTGAGCAGTTCTTC.